This TCR beta chain was documented in a study of shared clonotypes between healthy human individuals. Deletions cut 11 bases from V and 1 base from J, with 14 bases between. Germline V gene data show CDR1 as MNHEY and CDR2 as SVGAGI. The CDR3 spans 13 residues. Study conclusions and caveats: Tissues were not sampled, only blood, and their repertoires likely differ. Memory subsets generally showed lower estimated richness than naive subsets. The naive CD4 repertoires of a few donors were compared, and around 4.9% of clonotypes were shared. Rarefaction indicated that sorted-subset sequencing remained incomplete although depth was large.

Libraries were prepared by immunoSEQ multiplex PCR; TCRdb keeps only in-frame clonotypes and omits some of them. The data hold around 690,000 clones, with about nine tenths observed a single time. This clone was observed a handful of times. Antigen specificity is unknown. Sequencing input: memory CD8+ T cells from PBMCs. The subset denotes: CD45RO+ cells pooled with CCR7-negative TemRA cells. The chain uses TRBV6-5 and TRBJ1-1; the D gene is possibly TRBD1 (6 bases). The sequence was collected from a man younger than 35 in good health. Some clones in this sample may be carry-over from other donors' samples. CDR3 protein: CAARQATNTEAFF. CDR3 DNA: TGTGCCGCCCGACAGGCGACGAACACTGAAGCTTTCTTT.